In its sample, the clone carrying this T cell receptor beta chain was seen a few times. Its antigen is still unknown. The data stem from a study of response to subunit inactivated influenza vaccine. TCRdb processed the RT-PCR reads anew with MiXCR; each CDR3 protein has one entry. The sample contains about 700,000 distinct CDR3 sequences, around a sixth of which appear only once. Broader study findings: There was a suggestion from the authors that each seasonal influenza vaccination recruits few new T cells.

Germline CDR1 is DFQATT and CDR2 is SNEGSKA (reference sequence). This CDR3 spans 15 amino acids. Trimming at V came to 4 bases and at J to 6 bases, leaving 9 bases not matched to a gene. The sequence derives from a man aged 45-65 years who received an inactivated influenza vaccine. The V gene is TRBV20-1, the J gene TRBJ1-6, with 7 bases identical to TRBD1. Sequences were derived from PBMCs from blood, sampled 11 to 12 days after vaccination. The CDR3 reads CSAKGQRSSNSPLHF. The CDR3 DNA sequence: TGCAGTGCTAAGGGACAGAGAAGTTCTAATTCACCCCTCCACTTT.